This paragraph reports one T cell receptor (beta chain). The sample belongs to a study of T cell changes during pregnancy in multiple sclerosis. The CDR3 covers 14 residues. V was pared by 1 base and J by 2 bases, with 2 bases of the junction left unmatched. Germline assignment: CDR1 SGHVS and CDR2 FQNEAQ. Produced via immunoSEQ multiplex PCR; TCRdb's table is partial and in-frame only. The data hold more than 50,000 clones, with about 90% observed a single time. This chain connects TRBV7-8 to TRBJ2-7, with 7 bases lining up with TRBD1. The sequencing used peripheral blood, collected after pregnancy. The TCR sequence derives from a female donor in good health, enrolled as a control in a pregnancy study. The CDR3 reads CASSLGDRTYEQYF. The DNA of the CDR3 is TGTGCCAGCAGCTTAGGGGACAGAACCTACGAGCAGTACTTC.